These 23 T cell receptor beta chains originate from one sample sequenced in a study of cytomegalovirus exposure and HLA in healthy donors. PCR amplification relied on 60 Vbeta primers (plus 13 Jbeta primers). Profiled with immunoSEQ multiplex PCR; TCRdb holds only in-frame clones, not every one. The data contain under 150,000 clones, roughly 73% of them singletons. Sequencing used PBMCs. The receptors stem from a woman aged 35 to 49 in good health and CMV-seronegative.

The chain recombines TRBV7-2 with TRBJ2-2; a possible D gene is TRBD2 (6 bases). V gave up 1 base and J gave up 5 bases, with 11 bases separating them. The CDR3 contains 15 residues. Germline lookup yields CDR1 SGHTA and CDR2 FQGNSA. The CDR3, as DNA: TGTGCCAGCAGCTTAGGCGGGGTCAGGACCGGGGAGCTGTTTTTT. It is translated as CASSLGGVRTGELFF.

The chain links TRBV28 to TRBJ1-1; D gene ambiguous. V was cut by 5 bases and J by 2 bases, with 12 bases left in between. This CDR3 has 14 amino acids. Germline CDR1 is MDHEN and CDR2 is SYDVKM. CDR3 region: CASSPPGTNTEAFF. The CDR3 coding sequence is TGTGCCAGCAGTCCTCCGGGAACCAACACTGAAGCTTTCTTT.

The rearrangement links TRBV5-5 to TRBJ1-2, with a possible D match to TRBD1 (5 bases). Germline assignment: CDR1 SGHKS and CDR2 YYEKEE (reference sequence). The ends were cut back, 0 bases at V and 7 bases at J, with 7 bases in the middle. The CDR3 is 12 amino acids. The CDR3 nucleotides are TGTGCCAGCAGCTTGGGGACAATTGGCTACACCTTC. Its protein is CASSLGTIGYTF.

The chain carries TRBV18 and TRBJ2-7, with TRBD1 identical over 7 bases. There are 15 residues in the CDR3. V was pared by 6 bases and J by 3 bases, with 11 bases of the junction left unmatched. Per the germline V gene, CDR1 is KGHSH and CDR2 is LQKENI. The CDR3 nucleotides are TGTGCCAGCTCCCCTGGACAGGAAAAAGGCTACGAGCAGTACTTC. Its translation is CASSPGQEKGYEQYF.

V gene TRBV6-6 combines with J gene TRBJ1-3; TRBD1 matches 8 bases. This CDR3 has 14 residues. Germline assignment: CDR1 MNHNY and CDR2 SVGAGI (reference sequence). The V segment lost 5 bases and the J segment 2 bases; nucleotides outside the gene matches: 2. CDR3 coding DNA: TGTGCCAGCAGTACGGACAGGGCTGGAAACACCATATATTTT. It yields the protein CASSTDRAGNTIYF.

The DNA of the CDR3 is TGTGCCAGCAGTCTTACAGGGGGAGCTAACTATGGCTACACCTTC. This translates into CASSLTGGANYGYTF. The chain combines TRBV5-8 with TRBJ1-2; TRBD1 aligns across 8 bases. Germline V CDR1 and CDR2: SGHTS, YDEGEE. This CDR3 contains 15 residues. Germline trimming cut 5 bases from V and 0 bases from J; bases unmatched to any gene: 6.

The chain combines TRBV7-9 with TRBJ2-3, with 8 bases fitting TRBD1. The V segment lost 2 bases and the J segment 0 bases; nucleotides outside the gene matches: 10. CDR3 size: 18 residues. Germline assignment: CDR1 SEHNR and CDR2 FQNEAQ (reference sequence). The CDR3 protein is CASSLPTGTGSSTDTQYF. The CDR3 DNA sequence: TGTGCCAGCAGCTTACCGACCGGGACAGGTAGTAGCACAGATACGCAGTATTTT. Filled out from reference TRBV7-9 and TRBJ2-3, the complete variable domain reads DTGVSQNPRHKITKRGQNVTFRCDPISEHNRLYWYRQTLGQGPEFLTYFQNEAQLEKSRLLSDRFSAERPKGSFSTLEIQRTEQGDSAMYLCASSLPTGTGSSTDTQYFGPGTRLTVL.

The chain has TRBV5-1 and TRBJ2-1, with 11 positions matching TRBD2. J was trimmed by 8 bases and V by 4 bases; bases with no gene match: 14. Germline V gene lookup returns CDR1 SGHRS and CDR2 YFSETQ. This CDR3 has 17 amino acids. CDR3 sequence reads: CASSNAAGTSGGDEQFF. The CDR3 DNA is TGCGCCAGCAGCAACGCCGCCGGGACTAGCGGCGGGGATGAGCAGTTCTTC.

The rearrangement uses TRBV27 and TRBJ2-5; TRBD1 agrees at 8 bases. The length of the CDR3 is 13 residues. Looked up from germline, CDR1 is MNHEY and CDR2 is SMNVEV (reference sequence). V shed 3 bases, J shed 5 bases, and the junction held 2 bases outside the gene matches. CDR3 DNA sequence: TGTGCCAGCAGTTTCAACAGGGGGGAGACCCAGTACTTC. This sequence encodes CASSFNRGETQYF.

V is TRBV4-2 and J is TRBJ1-2, with D unresolved. V was cut by 1 base and J by 4 bases, with 7 bases left in between. This CDR3 comprises 13 residues. Per germline, CDR1 LGHNA and CDR2 YNFKEQ. The CDR3 sequence: CASSQGTTYGYTF. CDR3 coding DNA: TGTGCCAGCAGCCAAGGCACTACCTATGGCTACACCTTC.

The chain employs TRBV18 and TRBJ1-5; TRBD1 aligns across 7 bases. The CDR3 extends over 18 amino acids. Trimming at V came to 2 bases and at J to 6 bases, leaving 16 bases not matched to a gene. Germline-derived CDR1 and CDR2 are KGHSH and LQKENI. The CDR3 DNA reads TGTGCCAGCTCACCAGGGTTGAGGGGAACCCAGGGGGGTCAGCCCCAGCATTTT. Translating gives CASSPGLRGTQGGQPQHF.

This clone turned up a few times. The chain recombines TRBV2 with TRBJ1-5; 7 nucleotides align to TRBD1. The CDR3 runs to 15 residues. The germline CDR1 and CDR2 sequences are SNHLY and FYNNEI. The V and J ends lost 3 bases and 6 bases, in that order; junction bases with no gene match: 8. This CDR3 is CASSDDRVGVQPQHF. In nucleotides, the CDR3 is TGTGCCAGCAGTGATGACAGGGTTGGAGTTCAGCCCCAGCATTTT.

Written as DNA, the CDR3 is TGTGCCAGCAGCTCCGAAACCTATAGCAATCAGCCCCAGCATTTT. Its protein is CASSSETYSNQPQHF. The rearrangement joins TRBV7-2 to TRBJ1-5, with D unclear. From germline, CDR1 is SGHTA and CDR2 FQGNSA. V was clipped by 4 bases and J by 0 bases, with 10 bases between them. CDR3 length: 15 residues.

This rearrangement joins TRBV6-1 to TRBJ2-7, with a weak D call TRBD1 (5 bases). The V end lost 0 bases, the J end lost 0 bases, and 6 bases lay between the germline ends. CDR1 is MNHNS and CDR2 is SASEGT in the germline V gene. The CDR3 loop spans 14 amino acids. The CDR3 protein is CASSEAGLSYEQYF. The CDR3 coding sequence is TGTGCCAGCAGTGAAGCGGGGCTCTCCTACGAGCAGTACTTC.

DNA for the CDR3: TGTGCCAGCTCACCTGAGCGCGAGCAGTTCTTC. Protein sequence: CASSPEREQFF. The gene calls are TRBV18 and TRBJ2-1; D gene unclear. Germline CDR1 is KGHSH and CDR2 is LQKENI. This CDR3 contains 11 residues. V gave up 3 bases and J gave up 10 bases, with 7 bases separating them.

The chain links TRBV27 to TRBJ2-7; 7 bases line up with TRBD1. Germline V gives CDR1 MNHEY, CDR2 SMNVEV (reference sequence). The CDR3 has 15 amino acids. V lost 5 bases to trimming and J lost 0 bases; unmatched junction nucleotides: 7. CDR3 coding DNA: TGTGCCAGCAGTCGAAGACAGGGCTTCTCCTACGAGCAGTACTTC. Its translation: CASSRRQGFSYEQYF.

The V gene is TRBV29-1, the J gene TRBJ1-2; D call uncertain. CDR1 is SQVTM and CDR2 is ANQGSEA in the germline V gene. Trimming took off 1 base at V and 7 bases at J, with 13 bases between the two ends. The CDR3 has 13 residues. Written as DNA, the CDR3 is TGCAGCGTTGAAGGGCAGGATTTCCCTGGCTACACCTTC. This encodes CSVEGQDFPGYTF.

V gene TRBV14 combines with J gene TRBJ2-5; unclear D gene. The CDR3 is 14 residues long. Germline-derived CDR1 and CDR2 are SGHDN and FVKESK. V shed 4 bases and J shed 5 bases, with 14 bases lying between them. The CDR3 spells CASSPHPLRETQYF. The DNA for the CDR3 is TGTGCCAGCAGCCCGCACCCCCTGAGGGAGACCCAGTACTTC.

The rearrangement links TRBV5-6 to TRBJ2-1, with 12 bases that match TRBD2. The CDR3 has 18 amino acids. Germline trimming cut 3 bases from V and 0 bases from J; bases unmatched to any gene: 7. Germline values: CDR1 SGHDT, CDR2 YYEEEE. CDR3 amino acids: CASSSLGLAGSSYNEQFF. Written as DNA, the CDR3 is TGTGCCAGCAGCTCACTTGGACTAGCGGGGAGCTCCTACAATGAGCAGTTCTTC.

The V call is TRBV6-1, the J call TRBJ2-7, with 8 bases matching TRBD1. The CDR3 loop spans 15 amino acids. From germline, CDR1 is MNHNS and CDR2 SASEGT. Germline trimming cut 4 bases from V and 4 bases from J; bases unmatched to any gene: 9. CDR3 nucleotide sequence: TGTGCCAGCAGTGGGGGCGGCCAGGGGGCTTACGAGCAGTACTTC. Encoded protein: CASSGGGQGAYEQYF.

The chain employs TRBV27 and TRBJ2-6; TRBD1 matches at 9 bases. The germline gives CDR1 MNHEY, CDR2 SMNVEV (reference sequence). The length of the CDR3 is 17 residues. V shed 5 bases and J 1 base; nucleotides not matched to a gene: 6. The CDR3 DNA reads TGTGCCAGCAGTCCGGACAGGGGCAGTTCTGGGGCCAACGTCCTGACTTTC. As protein: CASSPDRGSSGANVLTF.

This chain links TRBV7-2 with TRBJ2-3; D remains ambiguous. Trimming pared 4 bases from V and 5 bases from J, leaving 4 bases between. The CDR3 length is 11 residues. Germline values: CDR1 SGHTA, CDR2 FQGNSA. CDR3 in amino acids: CASSSRDTQYF. The DNA for the CDR3 is TGTGCCAGCAGCTCTCGAGATACGCAGTATTTT. Supplemented by reference TRBV7-2 and TRBJ2-3, the full variable domain reads GAGVSQSPSNKVTEKGKDVELRCDPISGHTALYWYRQSLGQGLEFLIYFQGNSAPDKSGLPSDRFSAERTGGSVSTLTIQRTQQEDSAVYLCASSSRDTQYFGPGTRLTVL.

This chain links TRBV5-1 with TRBJ2-5; a weak D match, TRBD1 (6 bases). Germline CDR1 is SGHRS and CDR2 is YFSETQ. V gave up 0 bases and J gave up 5 bases, with 17 bases separating them. There are 16 residues in the CDR3. CDR3 DNA: TGCGCCAGCAGCTTGGGGGCAGGGGCCACCGGGGAGACCCAGTACTTC. Translating gives CASSLGAGATGETQYF.